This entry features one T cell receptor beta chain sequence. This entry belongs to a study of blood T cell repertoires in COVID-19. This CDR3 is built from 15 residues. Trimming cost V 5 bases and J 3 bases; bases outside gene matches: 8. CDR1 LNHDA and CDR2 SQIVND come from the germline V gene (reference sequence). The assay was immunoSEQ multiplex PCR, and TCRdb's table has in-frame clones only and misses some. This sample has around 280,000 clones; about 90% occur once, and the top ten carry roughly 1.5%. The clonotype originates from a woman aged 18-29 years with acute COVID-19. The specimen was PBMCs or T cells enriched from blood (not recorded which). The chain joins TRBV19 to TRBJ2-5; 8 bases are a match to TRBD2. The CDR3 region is CASSVTGTRKETQYF. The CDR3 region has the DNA TGTGCCAGTAGTGTTACCGGGACTAGGAAAGAGACCCAGTACTTC.